The 27 T cell receptor beta chains given below trace back to one sample, sequenced in a study of OX40 agonist ivuxolimab in advanced cancers. The library was obtained by the immunoSEQ multiplex PCR assay. TCRdb took over this immuneACCESS table, retaining in-frame rearrangements with V and J assigned. Such tables are incomplete; in checked studies, under half of the missing clones stem from an unresolved V gene, and the remainder is unexplained. This sample comprises about 75,000 clones, about nine tenths of them detected only once. The ten largest clonotypes hold roughly 0.38% of the sample. The material was CD4+ or CD8+ T cells sorted from blood, obtained in a trial of the OX40 agonist ivuxolimab. These receptors came from an adult with an advanced solid tumor such as melanoma, head and neck, liver or kidney cancer.

The genes are TRBV7-2 and TRBJ2-5; TRBD1 agrees at 8 bases. The germline gives CDR1 SGHTA, CDR2 FQGNSA. The V and J ends lost 1 base and 1 base, in that order; junction bases with no gene match: 14. The length of the CDR3 is 19 residues. The CDR3 region is CASSLVIGTGVTLQETQYF. CDR3 sequence (DNA): TGTGCCAGCAGCTTAGTAATAGGGACAGGCGTTACTCTCCAAGAGACCCAGTACTTC.

The genes are TRBV5-5 and TRBJ2-7; D unresolved. V was shortened by 0 bases and J by 1 base, with 11 bases between the two germline ends. The CDR3 sequence is 15 residues long. CDR1 SGHKS and CDR2 YYEKEE come from the germline V gene (reference sequence). CDR3 in amino acids: CASSLAAGQSYEQYF. CDR3 nucleotides: TGTGCCAGCAGCTTGGCCGCAGGCCAGTCCTACGAGCAGTACTTC.

The chain recombines TRBV4-3 with TRBJ2-1, with D unclear. The CDR3 contains 13 residues. V was cut by 4 bases and J by 6 bases, with 10 bases left in between. Germline V gives CDR1 LGHNA, CDR2 YSLEER. The CDR3 region has the DNA TGCGCCAGCAGCCCTAAACCAGTCAATGAGCAGTTCTTC. Amino acids: CASSPKPVNEQFF.

V and J are TRBV19 and TRBJ1-1; 7 nucleotides agree with TRBD1. This CDR3 spans 16 amino acids. The J segment lost 3 bases and the V segment lost 9 bases, leaving 16 bases of the junction unmatched. The germline CDR1 and CDR2 sequences are LNHDA and SQIVND (reference sequence). CDR3 in amino acids: CASQYRGPYRDTEAFF. The DNA of the CDR3 is TGTGCCAGCCAGTACAGGGGTCCATACCGAGACACTGAAGCTTTCTTT.

V gene TRBV19 combines with J gene TRBJ1-5; 7 nucleotides line up with TRBD1. The V gene end was trimmed by 5 bases and the J gene end by 1 base; junction bases not matched to a gene: 5. Per the germline V gene, CDR1 is LNHDA and CDR2 is SQIVND (reference sequence). The CDR3 runs to 15 residues. CDR3 in amino acids: CASSHTGVSNQPQHF. CDR3 in DNA: TGTGCCAGTAGTCATACAGGGGTCAGCAATCAGCCCCAGCATTTT.

The chain is built from TRBV10-3 and TRBJ2-3; no firm D call. CDR3 size: 13 residues. Looked up from germline, CDR1 is ENHRY and CDR2 is SYGVKD. V was clipped by 11 bases and J by 2 bases, with 14 bases between them. CDR3 nucleotide sequence: TGTGCCCTTGGACGGCCCAACACAGATACGCAGTATTTT. It specifies CALGRPNTDTQYF.

The rearrangement joins TRBV18 to TRBJ1-2; D not resolved. Germline V gene data show CDR1 as KGHSH and CDR2 as LQKENI. This CDR3 spans 14 amino acids. V lost 5 bases and J 2 bases, leaving 12 bases between the germline ends. In DNA, the CDR3 is TGTGCCAGCTCATCCCTGGCGGAAAACTATGGCTACACCTTC. It encodes CASSSLAENYGYTF.

The gene calls are TRBV11-2 and TRBJ1-1, with TRBD1 matching 8 bases. CDR3 length equals 14 residues. Losses at the gene ends were 5 bases for V and 1 base for J; bases not matched to a gene: 3. Germline CDR1 is SGHAT and CDR2 is FQNNGV. The CDR3 bases are TGTGCCAGCAGCCAACAGGGGGGGAACACTGAAGCTTTCTTT. This encodes CASSQQGGNTEAFF.

The chain combines TRBV7-2 with TRBJ2-7; 8 bases are shared with TRBD2. The V gene's germline CDR1 is SGHTA and CDR2 FQGNSA. With 4 bases clipped from V and 2 bases from J, the junction kept 7 bases outside the gene matches. The CDR3 spans 15 residues. Here the CDR3 reads CASSSGGAGAYEQYF. CDR3 DNA: TGTGCCAGCAGCTCCGGGGGGGCGGGGGCCTACGAGCAGTACTTC.

The J gene is TRBJ2-2, the V gene TRBV4-3, with D uncertain. V was shortened by 8 bases and J by 2 bases, with 12 bases between the two germline ends. The germline gives CDR1 LGHNA, CDR2 YSLEER. The CDR3 sequence is 14 residues long. CDR3 loop: CASSYGENTGELFF. In DNA form, the CDR3 reads TGCGCCAGCTCCTATGGGGAAAACACCGGGGAGCTGTTTTTT.

This sequence joins TRBV7-2 and TRBJ2-7; 10 bases match TRBD2. J was trimmed by 7 bases and V by 4 bases; bases with no gene match: 4. CDR3 length equals 13 residues. Germline CDR1 SGHTA, CDR2 FQGNSA. CDR3 coding DNA: TGTGCCAGCAGCTCTCAGACTAGCGGGGAGCAGTACTTC. Its protein product is CASSSQTSGEQYF.

This rearrangement joins TRBV10-3 to TRBJ1-6; 7 positions match TRBD1. The CDR3 runs 15 residues. The V gene end was trimmed by 2 bases and the J gene end by 5 bases; junction bases not matched to a gene: 3. CDR1 and CDR2 from the germline V gene are ENHRY and SYGVKD. The CDR3 DNA is TGTGCCATCAGTGAGAGGACAGGCAATAATTCACCCCTCCACTTT. It encodes CAISERTGNNSPLHF.

As to this clone: Other DNA variants within this sample encode the same CDR3. This chain uses TRBV6-4 with TRBJ1-2; D gene uncertain. Trimming left V 9 bases short and J 4 bases short, with 15 bases between. Germline values: CDR1 MRHNA, CDR2 SNTAGT. CDR3 length equals 13 residues. CDR3 amino acids: CASTIHTIYGYTF. As DNA, the CDR3 is TGTGCCAGTACCATACACACAATCTATGGCTACACCTTC.

The chain links TRBV19 to TRBJ2-6; no clear D. The CDR3 extends over 15 amino acids. The germline CDR1 and CDR2 sequences are LNHDA and SQIVND (reference sequence). Trimming removed 7 bases from V and 1 base from J, with 11 bases in between. The CDR3 loop reads CASIRDWSGANVLTF. Here the CDR3 DNA reads TGTGCCAGTATACGAGACTGGTCTGGGGCCAACGTCCTGACTTTC. The full variable domain, its missing parts supplied by reference TRBV19 and TRBJ2-6, is DGGITQSPKYLFRKEGQNVTLSCEQNLNHDAMYWYRQDPGQGLRLIYYSQIVNDFQKGDIAEGYSVSREKKESFPLTVTSAQKNPTAFYLCASIRDWSGANVLTFGAGSRLTVL.

Worth noting for this clone: Other nucleotide sequences in the sample specify the same CDR3. The chain joins TRBV28 to TRBJ1-6; D is undetermined. Germline V gene data show CDR1 as MDHEN and CDR2 as SYDVKM. The V and J ends lost 5 bases and 7 bases respectively, with 9 bases between them. The CDR3 length is 13 residues. The CDR3 region has the DNA TGTGCCAGCAGTCTTTCTAGGAATTCACCCCTCCACTTT. Translating gives CASSLSRNSPLHF.

The V gene is TRBV7-3, the J gene TRBJ2-1; 9 positions agree with TRBD2. Trimming took 5 bases from V and 7 from J; bases not matched to a gene: 9. The CDR3 has 15 residues. From germline, CDR1 is SGHTA and CDR2 FQGTGA. CDR3 nucleotide sequence: TGTGCCAGCAGCCCCCGCCTAGCGGGGAAGAATGAGCAGTTCTTC. As protein: CASSPRLAGKNEQFF.

The rearrangement joins TRBV5-1 to TRBJ1-1, with D unclear. The CDR3 runs 13 residues. Trimming left V 0 bases short and J 0 bases short, with 3 bases between. Germline V gene lookup returns CDR1 SGHRS and CDR2 YFSETQ. The CDR3 DNA is TGCGCCAGCAGCTTGGAGATGAACACTGAAGCTTTCTTT. Encoded protein: CASSLEMNTEAFF.

The chain links TRBV27 to TRBJ1-2; 11 bases line up with TRBD1. The CDR3 has 16 residues. Per germline, CDR1 MNHEY and CDR2 SMNVEV (reference sequence). Losses at the gene ends were 7 bases for V and 0 bases for J; bases not matched to a gene: 7. The CDR3 protein is CASTAGTGGTNYGYTF. The DNA of the CDR3 is TGTGCCAGCACTGCCGGGACAGGGGGAACTAACTATGGCTACACCTTC.

The chain carries TRBV5-1 and TRBJ1-5; D is unclear. This CDR3 is built from 13 residues. Germline assignment: CDR1 SGHRS and CDR2 YFSETQ. Trimming cost V 5 bases and J 8 bases, with 14 bases left between them. This CDR3 reads CASSLGAPEPQHF. CDR3 bases: TGCGCCAGCAGTCTTGGAGCCCCCGAGCCCCAGCATTTT.

This chain links TRBV2 with TRBJ2-1, with D unclear. The CDR3 is 15 amino acids. CDR1 is SNHLY and CDR2 is FYNNEI in the germline V gene. Trimming cost V 6 bases and J 3 bases, with 15 bases left between them. This CDR3 reads CASRPAGSFYNEQFF. As DNA, the CDR3 is TGTGCCAGCAGGCCGGCAGGTTCCTTCTACAATGAGCAGTTCTTC.

The chain couples TRBV6-5 to TRBJ1-2; D unresolved. There are 12 residues in the CDR3. Germline CDR1 and CDR2: MNHEY and SVGAGI. V was cut by 5 bases and J by 6 bases, with 10 bases left in between. The CDR3 nucleotides read TGTGCCAGCAGTGACCGTTCCCATGGCTACACCTTC. Translation: CASSDRSHGYTF.

This chain joins TRBV5-1 and TRBJ1-3; TRBD1 is a possible D gene (5 bases). Trimming pared 5 bases from V and 0 bases from J, leaving 9 bases between. The CDR3 consists of 14 residues. CDR1 and CDR2 (germline): SGHRS, YFSETQ. The CDR3 coding sequence is TGCGCCAGCAGGGGGGATCCCTCTGGAAACACCATATATTTT. Protein product: CASRGDPSGNTIYF.

The rearrangement links TRBV7-8 to TRBJ2-1; D may be TRBD1 (6 bases). The CDR3 is 16 amino acids. With 1 base removed from V and 1 base from J, the gap between germline ends came to 11 bases. The germline V gene encodes CDR1 SGHVS and CDR2 FQNEAQ. The CDR3 protein is CASSLGGGPSYNEQFF. In DNA, the CDR3 is TGTGCCAGCAGCTTAGGTGGGGGCCCGTCCTACAATGAGCAGTTCTTC. The full variable domain, in which reference TRBV7-8 and TRBJ2-1 provide the parts outside the CDR3, is GAGVSQSPRYKVAKRGQDVALRCDPISGHVSLFWYQQALGQGPEFLTYFQNEAQLDKSGLPSDRFFAERPEGSVSTLKIQRTQQEDSAVYLCASSLGGGPSYNEQFFGPGTRLTVL.

The chain employs TRBV5-1 and TRBJ1-6; D possibly corresponds to TRBD1 (6 bases). The CDR3 consists of 16 residues. Germline CDR1 is SGHRS and CDR2 is YFSETQ. The ends were cut back, 0 bases at V and 8 bases at J, with 15 bases in the middle. The DNA of the CDR3 is TGCGCCAGCAGCTTGGGTGGGGGCCGGGGGGATTCACCCCTCCACTTT. As protein: CASSLGGGRGDSPLHF.

The chain has TRBV11-3 and TRBJ2-5; 14 bases map to TRBD2. The CDR3 has 15 amino acids. Germline-derived CDR1 and CDR2 are SGHNT and YENEEA. V shed 5 bases, J shed 7 bases, and the junction held 6 bases outside the gene matches. CDR3: CASSGTSGSLGTQYF. The DNA for the CDR3 is TGTGCCAGCAGCGGGACTAGCGGGAGTCTGGGGACCCAGTACTTC.

The chain employs TRBV7-3 and TRBJ2-3; TRBD1 matches 7 bases. The germline gives CDR1 SGHTA, CDR2 FQGTGA. J was trimmed by 1 base and V by 5 bases; bases with no gene match: 6. There are 15 residues in the CDR3. In DNA, the CDR3 is TGTGCCAGCAGCCTTCAAGGGGGCGGCACAGATACGCAGTATTTT. Residues: CASSLQGGGTDTQYF.

The chain couples TRBV27 to TRBJ1-1; weak D call: TRBD1 (5 bases). V was pared by 7 bases and J by 1 base, with 16 bases between. This CDR3 has 15 residues. Germline values: CDR1 MNHEY, CDR2 SMNVEV (reference sequence). The CDR3 protein is CASTGGGNWNTEAFF. In DNA, the CDR3 is TGTGCCAGCACGGGCGGGGGTAATTGGAACACTGAAGCTTTCTTT.